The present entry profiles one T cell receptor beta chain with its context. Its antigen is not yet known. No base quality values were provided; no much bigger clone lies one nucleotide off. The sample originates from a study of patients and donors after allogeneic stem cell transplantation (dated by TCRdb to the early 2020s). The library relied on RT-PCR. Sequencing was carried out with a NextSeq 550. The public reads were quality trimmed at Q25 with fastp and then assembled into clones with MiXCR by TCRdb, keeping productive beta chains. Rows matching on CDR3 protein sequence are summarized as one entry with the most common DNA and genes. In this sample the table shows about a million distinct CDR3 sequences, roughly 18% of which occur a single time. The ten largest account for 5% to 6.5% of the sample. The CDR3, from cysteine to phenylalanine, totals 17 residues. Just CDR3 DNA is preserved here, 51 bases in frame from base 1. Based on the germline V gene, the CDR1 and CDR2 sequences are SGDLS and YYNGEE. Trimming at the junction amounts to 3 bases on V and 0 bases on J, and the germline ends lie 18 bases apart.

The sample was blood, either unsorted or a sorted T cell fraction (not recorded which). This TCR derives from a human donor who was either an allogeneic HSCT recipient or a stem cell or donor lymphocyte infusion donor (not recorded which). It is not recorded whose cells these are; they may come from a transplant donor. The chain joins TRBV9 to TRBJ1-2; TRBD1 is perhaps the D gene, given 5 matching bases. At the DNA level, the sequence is TGTGCCAGCAGCGCGACCCCGGGGCAGCTCCCTAACTATGGCTACACCTTC. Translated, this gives CASSATPGQLPNYGYTF.